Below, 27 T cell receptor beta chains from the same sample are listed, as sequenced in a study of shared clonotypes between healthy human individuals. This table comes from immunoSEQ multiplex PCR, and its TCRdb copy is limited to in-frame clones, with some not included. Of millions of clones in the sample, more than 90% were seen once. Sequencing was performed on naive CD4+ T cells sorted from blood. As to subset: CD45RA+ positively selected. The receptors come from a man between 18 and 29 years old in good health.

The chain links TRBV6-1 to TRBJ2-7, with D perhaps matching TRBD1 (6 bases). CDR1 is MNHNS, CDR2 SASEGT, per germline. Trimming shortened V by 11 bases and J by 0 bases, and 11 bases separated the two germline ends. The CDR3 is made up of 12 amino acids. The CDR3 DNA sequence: TGTGCCTGCCGGACAGCCTCCTACGAGCAGTACTTC. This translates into CACRTASYEQYF.

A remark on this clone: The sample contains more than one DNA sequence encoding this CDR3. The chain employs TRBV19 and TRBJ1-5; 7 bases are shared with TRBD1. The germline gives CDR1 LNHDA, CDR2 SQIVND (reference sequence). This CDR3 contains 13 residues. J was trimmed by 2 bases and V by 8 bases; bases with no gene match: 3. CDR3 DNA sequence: TGTGCCAGTTCCGGGACAGGCAATCAGCCCCAGCATTTT. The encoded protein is CASSGTGNQPQHF.

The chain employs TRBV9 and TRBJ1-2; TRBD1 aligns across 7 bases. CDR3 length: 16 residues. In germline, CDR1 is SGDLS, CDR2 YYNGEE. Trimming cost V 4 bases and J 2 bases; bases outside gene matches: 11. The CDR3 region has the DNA TGTGCCAGCAGCCCTAACCCCAGGGGGGACAACTATGGCTACACCTTC. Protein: CASSPNPRGDNYGYTF.

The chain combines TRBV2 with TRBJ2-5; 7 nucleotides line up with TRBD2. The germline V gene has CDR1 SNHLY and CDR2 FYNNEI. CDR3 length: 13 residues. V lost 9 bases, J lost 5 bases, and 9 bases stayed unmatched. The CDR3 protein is CASAGVENETQYF. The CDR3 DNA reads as TGTGCCAGTGCGGGAGTGGAAAATGAGACCCAGTACTTC.

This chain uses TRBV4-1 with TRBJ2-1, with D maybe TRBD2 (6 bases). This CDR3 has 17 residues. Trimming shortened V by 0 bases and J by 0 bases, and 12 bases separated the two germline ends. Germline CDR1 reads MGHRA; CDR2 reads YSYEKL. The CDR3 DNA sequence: TGCGCCAGCAGCCAAGATAGGCTAGCGAGCTCCTACAATGAGCAGTTCTTC. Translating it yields CASSQDRLASSYNEQFF.

The CDR3 nucleotides read TGTGCCAGCTCATCCGGACAGAGCCAATCCCTCCACTTT. Protein sequence: CASSSGQSQSLHF. The V and J genes are TRBV18 and TRBJ1-6, with D possibly being TRBD1 (6 bases). The CDR3 totals 13 residues. The V and J ends lost 5 bases and 14 bases respectively, with 16 bases between them. In germline, CDR1 is KGHSH, CDR2 LQKENI.

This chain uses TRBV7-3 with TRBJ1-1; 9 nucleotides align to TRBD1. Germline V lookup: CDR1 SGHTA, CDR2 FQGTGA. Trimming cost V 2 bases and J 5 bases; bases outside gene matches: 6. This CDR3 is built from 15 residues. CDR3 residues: CASSLWGQGRTEAFF. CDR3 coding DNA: TGTGCCAGCAGCTTATGGGGACAGGGAAGGACTGAAGCTTTCTTT.

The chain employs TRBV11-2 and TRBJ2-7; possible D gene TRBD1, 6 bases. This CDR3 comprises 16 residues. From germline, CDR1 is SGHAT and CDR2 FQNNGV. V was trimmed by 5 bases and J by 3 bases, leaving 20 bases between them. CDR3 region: CASSQQTGLGDYEQYF. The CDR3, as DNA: TGTGCCAGCAGCCAACAGACAGGCCTAGGAGACTACGAGCAGTACTTC.

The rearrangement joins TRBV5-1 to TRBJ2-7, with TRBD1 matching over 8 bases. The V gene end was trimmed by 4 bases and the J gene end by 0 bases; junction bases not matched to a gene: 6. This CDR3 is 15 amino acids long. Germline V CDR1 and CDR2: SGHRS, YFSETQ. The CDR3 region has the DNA TGCGCCAGCAGCGGGGGACAGGAGAGCTCCTACGAGCAGTACTTC. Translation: CASSGGQESSYEQYF.

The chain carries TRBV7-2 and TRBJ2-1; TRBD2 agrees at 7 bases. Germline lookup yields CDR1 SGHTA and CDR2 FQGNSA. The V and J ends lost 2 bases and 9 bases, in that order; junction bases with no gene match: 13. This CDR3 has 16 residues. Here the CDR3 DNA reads TGTGCCAGCAGCTTAAGTTCTAGCGGAGGGGCGGGTGAGCAGTTCTTC. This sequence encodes CASSLSSSGGAGEQFF.

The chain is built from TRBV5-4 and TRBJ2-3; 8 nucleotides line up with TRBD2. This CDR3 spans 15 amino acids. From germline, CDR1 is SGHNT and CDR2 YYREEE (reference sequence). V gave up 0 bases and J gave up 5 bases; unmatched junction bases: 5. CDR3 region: CASSLGAGEGDTQYF. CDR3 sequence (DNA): TGTGCCAGCAGCTTGGGAGCGGGAGAGGGAGATACGCAGTATTTT.

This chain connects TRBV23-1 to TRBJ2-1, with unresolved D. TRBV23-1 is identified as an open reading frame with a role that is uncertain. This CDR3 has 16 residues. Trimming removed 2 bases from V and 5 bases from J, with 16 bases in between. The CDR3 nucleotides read TGCGCCAGCAGTCAAGCCAGGATCCAGGATAACAATGAGCAGTTCTTC. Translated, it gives CASSQARIQDNNEQFF.

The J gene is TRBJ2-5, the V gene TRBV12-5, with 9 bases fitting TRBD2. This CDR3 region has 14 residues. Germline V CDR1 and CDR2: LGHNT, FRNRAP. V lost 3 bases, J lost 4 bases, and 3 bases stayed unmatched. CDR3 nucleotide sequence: TGTGCTAGTGGTTTAGGCGGGAGGGGAGAGACCCAGTACTTC. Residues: CASGLGGRGETQYF.

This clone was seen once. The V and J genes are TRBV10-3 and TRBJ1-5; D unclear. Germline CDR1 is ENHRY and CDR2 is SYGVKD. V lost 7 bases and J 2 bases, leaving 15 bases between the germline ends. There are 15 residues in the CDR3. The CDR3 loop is CAINCGPIGNQPQHF. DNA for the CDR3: TGTGCCATCAACTGTGGACCAATAGGCAATCAGCCCCAGCATTTT.

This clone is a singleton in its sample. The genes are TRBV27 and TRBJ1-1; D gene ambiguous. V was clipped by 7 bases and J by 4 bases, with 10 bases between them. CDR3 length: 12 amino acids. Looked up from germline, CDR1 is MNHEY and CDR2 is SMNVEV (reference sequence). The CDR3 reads CASKSLGTEAFF. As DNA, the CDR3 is TGTGCCAGCAAATCCTTGGGCACTGAAGCTTTCTTT.

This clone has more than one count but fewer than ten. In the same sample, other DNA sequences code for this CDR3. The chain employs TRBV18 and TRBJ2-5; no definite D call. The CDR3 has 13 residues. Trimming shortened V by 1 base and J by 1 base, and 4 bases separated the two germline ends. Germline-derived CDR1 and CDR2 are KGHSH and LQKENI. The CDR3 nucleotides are TGTGCCAGCTCACCACGGGGCCAAGAGACCCAGTACTTC. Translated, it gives CASSPRGQETQYF.

CDR3 sequence reads: CASSDLAGGPMNTQYF. In DNA form, the CDR3 reads TGTGCCAGCAGCGACCTAGCGGGAGGGCCCATGAATACGCAGTATTTT. This chain links TRBV7-2 with TRBJ2-3; 12 bases fit TRBD2. The CDR3 totals 16 residues. The trim removed 5 bases at V and 7 bases at J, leaving 10 bases unmatched. Germline CDR1 and CDR2: SGHTA and FQGNSA.

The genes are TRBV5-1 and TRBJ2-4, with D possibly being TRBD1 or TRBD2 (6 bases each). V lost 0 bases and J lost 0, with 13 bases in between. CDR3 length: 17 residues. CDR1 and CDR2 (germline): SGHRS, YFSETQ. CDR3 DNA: TGCGCCAGCAGCTTGGGGTTAGGGGGGCCAGCCAAAAACATTCAGTACTTC. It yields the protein CASSLGLGGPAKNIQYF.

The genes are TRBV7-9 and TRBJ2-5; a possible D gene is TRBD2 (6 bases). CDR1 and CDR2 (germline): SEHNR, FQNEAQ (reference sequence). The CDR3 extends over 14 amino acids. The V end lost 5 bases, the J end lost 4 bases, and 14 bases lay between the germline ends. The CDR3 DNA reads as TGTGCCAGCAGCCCCCGGGTGGGGGGAGAGACCCAGTACTTC. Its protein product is CASSPRVGGETQYF.

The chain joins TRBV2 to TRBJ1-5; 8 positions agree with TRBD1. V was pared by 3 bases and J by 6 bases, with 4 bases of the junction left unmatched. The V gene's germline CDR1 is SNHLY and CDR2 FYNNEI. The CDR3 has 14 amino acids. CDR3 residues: CASSESGGFQPQHF. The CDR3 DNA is TGTGCCAGCAGTGAGTCAGGGGGCTTTCAGCCCCAGCATTTT.

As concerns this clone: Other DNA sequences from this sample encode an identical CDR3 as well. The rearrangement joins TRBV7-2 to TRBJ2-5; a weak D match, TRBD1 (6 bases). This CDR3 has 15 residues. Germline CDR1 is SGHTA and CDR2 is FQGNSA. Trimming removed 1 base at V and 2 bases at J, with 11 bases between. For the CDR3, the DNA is TGTGCCAGCAGCTTAGTTTCAGGGGTTCAAGAGACCCAGTACTTC. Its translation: CASSLVSGVQETQYF.

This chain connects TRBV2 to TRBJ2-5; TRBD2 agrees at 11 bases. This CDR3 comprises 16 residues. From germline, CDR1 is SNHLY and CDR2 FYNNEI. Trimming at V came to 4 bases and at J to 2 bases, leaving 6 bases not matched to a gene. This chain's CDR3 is CASSAGTSGPQETQYF. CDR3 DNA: TGTGCCAGCAGTGCCGGGACTAGCGGACCTCAAGAGACCCAGTACTTC.

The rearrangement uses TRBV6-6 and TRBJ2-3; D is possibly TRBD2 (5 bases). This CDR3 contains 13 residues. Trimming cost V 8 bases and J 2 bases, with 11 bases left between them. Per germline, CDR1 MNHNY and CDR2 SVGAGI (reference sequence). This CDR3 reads CASGSYYTDTQYF. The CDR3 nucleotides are TGTGCCAGCGGGAGTTACTACACAGATACGCAGTATTTT.

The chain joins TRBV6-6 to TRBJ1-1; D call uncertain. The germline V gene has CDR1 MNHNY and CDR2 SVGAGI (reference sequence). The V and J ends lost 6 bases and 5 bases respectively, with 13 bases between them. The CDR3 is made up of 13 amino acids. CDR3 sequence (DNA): TGTGCCAGCAGAAACGACGGCCGGACTGAAGCTTTCTTT. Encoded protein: CASRNDGRTEAFF.

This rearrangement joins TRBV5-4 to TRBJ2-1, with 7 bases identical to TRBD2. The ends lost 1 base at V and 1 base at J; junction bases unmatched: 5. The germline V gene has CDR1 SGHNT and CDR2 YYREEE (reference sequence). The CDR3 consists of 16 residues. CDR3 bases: TGTGCCAGCAGCTTGTCTGCGGGAGTATCCTACAATGAGCAGTTCTTC. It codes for CASSLSAGVSYNEQFF.

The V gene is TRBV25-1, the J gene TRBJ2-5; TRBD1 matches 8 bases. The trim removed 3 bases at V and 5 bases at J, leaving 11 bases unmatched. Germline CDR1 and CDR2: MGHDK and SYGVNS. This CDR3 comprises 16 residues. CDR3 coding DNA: TGTGCCAGCAGTGAGCGTGTCAGGGGGCGCGGGGAGACCCAGTACTTC. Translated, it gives CASSERVRGRGETQYF. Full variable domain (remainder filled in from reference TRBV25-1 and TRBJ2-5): EADIYQTPRYLVIGTGKKITLECSQTMGHDKMYWYQQDPGMELHLIHYSYGVNSTEKGDLSSESTVSRIRTEHFPLTLESARPSHTSQYLCASSERVRGRGETQYFGPGTRLLVL.

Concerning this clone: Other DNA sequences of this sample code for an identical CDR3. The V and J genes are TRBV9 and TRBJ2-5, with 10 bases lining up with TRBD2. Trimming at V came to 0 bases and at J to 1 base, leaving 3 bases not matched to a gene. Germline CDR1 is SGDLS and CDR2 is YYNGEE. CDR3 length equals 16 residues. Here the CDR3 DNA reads TGTGCCAGCAGCGTAGGGCAGCGGGGGGGCCAAGAGACCCAGTACTTC. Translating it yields CASSVGQRGGQETQYF.